A selection of T cell receptor beta chains follows, all from one sample in a study of T cell responses to AZD1222 COVID-19 vaccine. Generated by immunoSEQ multiplex PCR, the TCRdb table keeps only in-frame clones and is missing some. The sample yields 90,000 to 120,000 clones, more than 90% seen once. Here the sequenced sample was peripheral blood, taken on day 0 of AZD1222 vaccination. Receptors were obtained from an adult in good health. CDR3s include the opening cysteine and the closing phenylalanine or tryptophan. The order of the fields is CDR3 length, J gene, V gene, CDR3 protein.

17	TRBJ2-3	TRBV18	CASSPVRAGTDTDTQYF
13	TRBJ1-2	TRBV9	CASSQQGSGGYTF
16	TRBJ1-4	TRBV9	CASSSRGDPRLEKLFF
14	TRBJ1-3	TRBV2	CASSEAYSGNTIYF
18	TRBJ1-4	TRBV9	CASSPRQGEEATNEKLFF
14	TRBJ2-7	TRBV2	CASSEGTGLYEQYF
14	TRBJ2-7	TRBV7-2	CASRFSGGADEQYF
14	TRBJ1-6	TRBV10-3	CAITRGAYNSPLHF
15	TRBJ1-5	TRBV18	CASSPSGVGDQPQHF
13	TRBJ1-5	TRBV10-3	CAISDDQLQPQHF
14	TRBJ1-1	TRBV14	CASSQVRGQGKAFF
14	TRBJ2-7	TRBV11-3	CASSFITGGNEQYF
17	TRBJ1-3	TRBV4-2	CASSQDWRGNTGNTIYF
14	TRBJ2-7	TRBV28	CASSFPGDTYEQYF
15	TRBJ2-1	TRBV28	CASSSLFRVGHLLFF
17	TRBJ1-5	TRBV28	CASSLGGGRGVGQPQHF
15	TRBJ1-5	TRBV21-1	CASSMRDGRNQPQHF
16	TRBJ2-4	TRBV30	CAWSPRGGHLSHCQYF
17	TRBJ2-5	TRBV10-2	CASSYNYPGQVQETQYF
14	TRBJ1-4	TRBV5-1	CASSFGTANEKLFF
14	TRBJ1-5	TRBV7-8	CASSLSQGEQPQHF
16	TRBJ1-2	TRBV19	CASSMVPLEPYYGYTF